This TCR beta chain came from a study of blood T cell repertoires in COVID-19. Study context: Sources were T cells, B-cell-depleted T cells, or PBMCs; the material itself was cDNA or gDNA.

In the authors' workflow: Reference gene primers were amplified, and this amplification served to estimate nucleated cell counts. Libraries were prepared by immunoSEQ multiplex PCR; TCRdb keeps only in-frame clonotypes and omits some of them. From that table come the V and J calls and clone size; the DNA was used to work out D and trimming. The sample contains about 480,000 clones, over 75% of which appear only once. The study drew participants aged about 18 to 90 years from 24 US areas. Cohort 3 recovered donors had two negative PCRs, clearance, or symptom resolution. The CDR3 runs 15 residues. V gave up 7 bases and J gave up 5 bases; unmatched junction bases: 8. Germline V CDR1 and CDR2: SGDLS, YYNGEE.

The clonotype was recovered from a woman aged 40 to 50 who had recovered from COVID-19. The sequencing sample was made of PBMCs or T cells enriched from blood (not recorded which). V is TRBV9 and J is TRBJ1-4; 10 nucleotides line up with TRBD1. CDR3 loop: CASGPTGGVNEKLFF. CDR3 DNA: TGTGCCAGCGGCCCGACAGGGGGCGTCAATGAAAAACTGTTTTTT.